The 20 T cell receptor beta chains below all came from one sample that was sequenced in a study of identical twins. One entry per CDR3 protein results from TCRdb running MiXCR on the 5' RACE reads. The table includes about 450,000 distinct CDR3 sequences, around 20% detected once. The specimen was naive T cells sorted from blood. All receptors derive from a man aged 45-60 years in good health.

This clonotype was counted at least ten times. This chain links TRBV12-3 or TRBV12-4 with TRBJ1-1; the D gene is possibly TRBD1 (5 bases). This CDR3 comprises 14 residues. Trimming left V 5 bases short and J 0 bases short, with 10 bases between. This CDR3 is CASSLRAMNTEAFF. The CDR3 coding sequence is TGTGCCAGCAGTCTCAGGGCTATGAACACTGAAGCTTTCTTT.

With regard to this clonotype: This clone may be a read error of a much larger clone one base away. The V and J genes are TRBV29-1 and TRBJ2-7, with 13 bases matching TRBD2. The CDR3 spans 14 residues. Germline loops: CDR1 SQVTM, CDR2 ANQGSEA. As DNA, the CDR3 is TGCAGCGCTGGGACTAGCGGGACGTTGAGGGAGCGGTACTTC. Amino acids: CSAGTSGTLRERYF.

Many counts were recorded for this clonotype. The gene calls are TRBV20-1 and TRBJ1-1; TRBD1 aligns across 9 bases. The germline V gene encodes CDR1 DFQATT and CDR2 SNEGSKA (reference sequence). Trimming at V came to 4 bases and at J to 11 bases, leaving 14 bases not matched to a gene. The CDR3 runs to 14 residues. Here the CDR3 reads CSAIALGQGYAAFF. CDR3 nucleotides: TGCAGTGCTATCGCCCTGGGACAGGGTTACGCGGCTTTCTTT.

The chain combines TRBV5-1 with TRBJ2-1; 9 nucleotides line up with TRBD2. The CDR3 totals 15 residues. V was pared by 1 base and J by 12 bases, with 11 bases of the junction left unmatched. CDR1 and CDR2 (germline): SGHRS, YFSETQ. CDR3 bases: TGCGCCAGCAGCTTGCGGCTAGCGGGAACCGCAGGGCAGTTCTTC. Translation: CASSLRLAGTAGQFF.

The chain uses TRBV5-5 and TRBJ2-3; no clear D gene. Germline loops: CDR1 SGHKS, CDR2 YYEKEE (reference sequence). Trimming removed 7 bases at V and 6 bases at J, with 12 bases between. The CDR3 has 12 amino acids. CDR3 loop: CASWNFGDTQYF. The CDR3, as DNA: TGTGCCAGCTGGAACTTTGGTGATACGCAGTATTTT. The full variable domain, rest sourced from reference TRBV5-5 and TRBJ2-3, is DAGVTQSPTHLIKTRGQQVTLRCSPISGHKSVSWYQQVLGQGPQFIFQYYEKEERGRGNFPDRFSARQFPNYSSELNVNALLLGDSALYLCASWNFGDTQYFGPGTRLTVL.

This clonotype was observed many times. The chain's CDR3 is CASSGVAGVNNEQFF. CDR3 sequence (DNA): TGTGCCAGCAGTGGGGTAGCGGGAGTGAACAATGAGCAGTTCTTC. This chain joins TRBV2 and TRBJ2-1; 9 nucleotides align to TRBD2. The germline CDR1 and CDR2 sequences are SNHLY and FYNNEI. Losses at the gene ends were 4 bases for V and 5 bases for J; bases not matched to a gene: 6. CDR3 size: 15 residues.

This clonotype was seen repeatedly, ten times or more. The rearrangement uses TRBV5-5 and TRBJ1-4; TRBD1 matches 10 bases. Germline CDR1 reads SGHKS; CDR2 reads YYEKEE (reference sequence). The CDR3 loop spans 15 amino acids. V was pared by 1 base and J by 8 bases, with 5 bases of the junction left unmatched. CDR3 bases: TGTGCCAGCAGCTTGCCGGGACAGGGGCTAGAAAAACTGTTTTTT. Protein product: CASSLPGQGLEKLFF. Complete variable domain (other parts from reference TRBV5-5 and TRBJ1-4): DAGVTQSPTHLIKTRGQQVTLRCSPISGHKSVSWYQQVLGQGPQFIFQYYEKEERGRGNFPDRFSARQFPNYSSELNVNALLLGDSALYLCASSLPGQGLEKLFFGSGTQLSVL.

This chain connects TRBV4-2 to TRBJ1-5; 9 bases map to TRBD1. The CDR3 is 14 amino acids. Trimming cost V 5 bases and J 7 bases; bases outside gene matches: 6. CDR1 is LGHNA, CDR2 YNFKEQ, per germline. CDR3 nucleotide sequence: TGTGCCAGCAGCGATAGGGACAGGGACCAGCCCCAGCATTTT. This encodes CASSDRDRDQPQHF.

As for this clonotype: Given the absence of the conserved phenylalanine or tryptophan at the CDR3 end, a read error is likely. The rearrangement links TRBV28 to TRBJ2-6; no reliable D call. V was cut by 5 bases and J by 0 bases, with 5 bases left in between. The CDR3 runs to 14 residues. The germline gives CDR1 MDHEN, CDR2 SYDVKM. CDR3 in DNA: TGTGCCAGCAGTCTCCCCTCTGGGGCCAACGTCCTGACTTTA. Its translation: CASSLPSGANVLTL.

This chain joins TRBV7-8 and TRBJ2-7; tentatively, D is TRBD2 (6 bases). In germline, CDR1 is SGHVS, CDR2 FQNEAQ. V was cut by 2 bases and J by 3 bases, with 17 bases left in between. The CDR3 consists of 16 residues. The CDR3 DNA reads as TGTGCCAGCAGCTTATTTGTCGGTAGCGGAAACTACGAGCAGTACTTC. It yields the protein CASSLFVGSGNYEQYF. The full variable domain, completed using reference TRBV7-8 and TRBJ2-7, is GAGVSQSPRYKVAKRGQDVALRCDPISGHVSLFWYQQALGQGPEFLTYFQNEAQLDKSGLPSDRFFAERPEGSVSTLKIQRTQQEDSAVYLCASSLFVGSGNYEQYFGPGTRLTVT.

Only one count was recorded for this clonotype. The V gene is TRBV5-6, the J gene TRBJ1-2; TRBD1 might be the D (5 bases). V dropped 0 bases and J dropped 10 bases, with 10 bases sitting between them. The CDR3 spans 12 residues. CDR1 and CDR2 (germline): SGHDT, YYEEEE. The CDR3 here is CASSLAGTIYTF. CDR3 nucleotides: TGTGCCAGCAGCTTGGCGGGGACTATCTACACCTTC.

This clonotype came up a few times. The chain joins TRBV10-3 to TRBJ2-1; D not certain. V lost 9 bases and J lost 6, with 15 bases in between. The CDR3 runs to 13 residues. Germline V gene sequence: CDR1 ENHRY, CDR2 SYGVKD. The CDR3 loop is CAIRPAAGNEQFF. CDR3 nucleotide sequence: TGTGCCATTAGACCTGCGGCAGGCAATGAGCAGTTCTTC.

This clonotype was recorded at least ten times. This chain joins TRBV12-3 or TRBV12-4 and TRBJ2-5; D is undetermined. The length of the CDR3 is 13 residues. V shed 3 bases and J shed 5 bases, with 10 bases lying between them. The CDR3 DNA reads TGTGCCAGCAGTTTCGCCCAGAGGGAGACCCAGTACTTC. Translation: CASSFAQRETQYF.

The V and J genes are TRBV6-2 or TRBV6-3 and TRBJ2-5; TRBD2 aligns across 11 bases. V was pared by 4 bases and J by 5 bases, with 6 bases of the junction left unmatched. The CDR3 length is 15 residues. Germline values: CDR1 MNHEY, CDR2 SVGEGT. CDR3 amino acids: CASSSTSGGGETQYF. DNA of the CDR3: TGTGCCAGCAGTTCAACTAGCGGGGGCGGGGAGACCCAGTACTTC.

This chain links TRBV20-1 with TRBJ1-6; D call uncertain. Trimming left V 1 base short and J 4 bases short, with 14 bases between. The CDR3 spans 16 residues. CDR1 is DFQATT, CDR2 SNEGSKA, per germline (reference sequence). CDR3: CSARGTTDDYNSPLHF. In nucleotides, the CDR3 is TGCAGTGCTAGAGGGACGACCGACGATTATAATTCACCCCTCCACTTT.

The chain combines TRBV12-3 or TRBV12-4 with TRBJ2-1; D not certain. Trimming stripped 6 bases from V and 0 bases from J, with 12 bases between. The CDR3 extends over 15 amino acids. In nucleotides, the CDR3 is TGTGCCAGCAGATCAGAGGTTAGCTCCTACAATGAGCAGTTCTTC. It encodes CASRSEVSSYNEQFF.

This clonotype was seen repeatedly, ten times or more. V gene TRBV30 combines with J gene TRBJ2-3, with a tentative D call TRBD2 (5 bases). This CDR3 has 13 residues. Trimming cost V 0 bases and J 5 bases, with 9 bases left between them. Germline CDR1 and CDR2: GTSNPN and SVGIG (reference sequence). The CDR3 nucleotides read TGTGCCTGGAGTGTGGTTCGGGGAGATACGCAGTATTTT. This translates into CAWSVVRGDTQYF.

This clonotype was detected many times. The chain combines TRBV5-1 with TRBJ2-2; possible D gene TRBD2, 6 bases. Germline CDR1 reads SGHRS; CDR2 reads YFSETQ. V shed 3 bases and J shed 8 bases, with 17 bases lying between them. The CDR3 covers 15 residues. For the CDR3, the DNA is TGCGCCAGCAGCTCGCCGGGAGAAGAATCAGGGGAGCTGTTTTTT. It yields the protein CASSSPGEESGELFF. The complete variable domain, with remaining parts taken from reference TRBV5-1 and TRBJ2-2, reads KAGVTQTPRYLIKTRGQQVTLSCSPISGHRSVSWYQQTPGQGLQFLFEYFSETQRNKGNFPGRFSGRQFSNSRSEMNVSTLELGDSALYLCASSSPGEESGELFFGEGSRLTVL.

This clonotype was counted ten times or more. The chain has TRBV6-5 and TRBJ1-5; 9 bases match TRBD1. V gave up 4 bases and J gave up 4 bases; unmatched junction bases: 5. CDR3 length: 15 residues. Germline V gene data show CDR1 as MNHEY and CDR2 as SVGAGI. CDR3 nucleotide sequence: TGTGCCAGCAGTTCGGGACAGGGCGCTAATCAGCCCCAGCATTTT. This translates into CASSSGQGANQPQHF.

J is TRBJ1-1 and V is TRBV20-1; D is ambiguous. Germline CDR1 and CDR2: DFQATT and SNEGSKA (reference sequence). The CDR3 runs to 10 residues. The V and J ends lost 5 bases and 5 bases respectively, with 6 bases between them. CDR3 sequence reads: CSAPGTEAFF. The CDR3 DNA is TGCAGTGCTCCCGGGACTGAAGCTTTCTTT.